This T cell receptor (beta chain) emerged from a study of T cells in Graves' hyperthyroidism and ophthalmopathy. The wider study: Blood from the periphery was taken at initial diagnosis, before any treatment.

Participants, patients aged 18 to 65, had newly diagnosed hyperthyroidism with a duration under 2 months. Exclusions: uncontrolled infection, other autoimmune disease, pregnancy, lactation. Out of over 7.5 ml of fresh peripheral blood came the PBMCs. What was amplified from RNA transcripts were TCR beta CDR3 regions. A set of HTBI primers served as the primers for a first-round RT-PCR of the TCR CDR3. TCRdb used MiXCR to reprocess the multiplex PCR reads, holding one entry per CDR3 protein. Of under 550,000 distinct CDR3 sequences listed, roughly 15% are singletons. Trimming removed 1 base at V and 4 bases at J, with 13 bases between. The CDR3 covers 16 residues. Per the germline V gene, CDR1 is MGHRA and CDR2 is YSYEKL.

The source is a woman aged 18-30 years with Graves' hyperthyroidism. This chain links TRBV4-1 with TRBJ2-2, with a weak D call TRBD2 (5 bases). The sequencing input was blood. The CDR3 DNA follows: TGCGCCAGCAGCCAAGCTGGCGGAGGCTTCACCGGGGAGCTGTTTTTT. Translation: CASSQAGGGFTGELFF.